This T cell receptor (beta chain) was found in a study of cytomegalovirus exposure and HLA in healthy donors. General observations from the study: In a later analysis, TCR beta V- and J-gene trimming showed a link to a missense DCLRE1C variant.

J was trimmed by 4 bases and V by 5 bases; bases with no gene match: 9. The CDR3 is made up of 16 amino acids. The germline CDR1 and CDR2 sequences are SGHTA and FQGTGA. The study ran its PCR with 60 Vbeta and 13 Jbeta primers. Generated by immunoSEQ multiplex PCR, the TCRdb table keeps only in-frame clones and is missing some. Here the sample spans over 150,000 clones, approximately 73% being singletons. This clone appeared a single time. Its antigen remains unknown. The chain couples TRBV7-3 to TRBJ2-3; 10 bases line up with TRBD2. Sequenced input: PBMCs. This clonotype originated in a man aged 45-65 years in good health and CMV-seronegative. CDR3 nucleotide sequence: TGTGCCAGCAGCCCTCAAGCGGGGGGGTCACCAGATACGCAGTATTTT. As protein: CASSPQAGGSPDTQYF.